This TCR beta chain was found in a study of read filtering for tumor transcriptome and immune sequencing. Overall study: Revised staging placed about 8 patients in R-ISS I, approximately 16 in II, six or seven in III. TCR-mapped reads were about 3.5 to 11 million with IR-seq versus roughly 75 to 1,300 with RNA-seq. Study conclusions and caveats: RNA-seq captured clonotypes less deeply and reliably than IR-seq. This fraction held mixed bone marrow immune cells after CD138-negative sorting.

Ten or more counts support this clonotype. Its antigen is as yet unknown. From around 440 ng of RNA, a library with molecular barcoded alpha/delta and beta/gamma adaptors was made. One entry per CDR3 protein, called by TCRdb with MiXCR from the reads. Altogether 100,000 to 150,000 distinct CDR3 sequences are present, over 10% being singletons, with the ten largest covering just under 8.5%. CDR1 and CDR2 from the germline V gene are SGHAT and FQNNGV. V lost 5 bases and J lost 3; bases outside the gene matches: 16. This CDR3 spans 19 amino acids. This chain connects TRBV11-2 to TRBJ2-1, with 10 bases lining up with TRBD2. The TCR originated in a donor older than 35 with multiple myeloma. The source material was a population of CD138-negative cells sorted from bone marrow. This chain's CDR3 is CASSTRGGVAGGNYNEQFF. The DNA for the CDR3 is TGTGCCAGCAGCACCCGAGGCGGGGTAGCGGGAGGCAACTACAATGAGCAGTTCTTC. Complete variable domain (other parts from reference TRBV11-2 and TRBJ2-1): EAGVAQSPRYKIIEKRQSVAFWCNPISGHATLYWYQQILGQGPKLLIQFQNNGVVDDSQLPKDRFSAERLKGVDSTLKIQPAKLEDSAVYLCASSTRGGVAGGNYNEQFFGPGTRLTVL.